These T cell receptor beta chains were read from a single sample in a study of regulatory T cells in long-lasting Graves disease. TCRdb ran MiXCR on the multiplex PCR reads and lists one entry per CDR3 protein. The profile shows about 450,000 distinct CDR3 sequences, about 20% of them singletons. The sample here was peripheral blood mononuclear cells (PBMCs), taken when the disease was refractory, from a patient treated with antithyroid drugs. The source of these receptors is a female donor with Graves disease. Both conserved end residues are part of each CDR3. The D gene is left open where the match is weak. Clone sizes are given selectively: once, few, many, or a class where the clone is expanded.

clone_size,v_call,d_call,j_call,cdr3_length,cdr3_aa,cdr3_nt
once,TRBV25-1,.,TRBJ1-2,14,CASSELTVNRGYTF,TGTGCCAGCAGTGAATTGACAGTTAATAGGGGCTACACCTTC
many,TRBV2,.,TRBJ2-7,15,CASSEGVAATYEQYF,TGTGCCAGCAGTGAAGGGGTTGCGGCAACCTACGAGCAGTACTTC
few,TRBV30,.,TRBJ2-2,12,CAWSVLPGELFF,TGTGCCTGGAGTGTATTGCCCGGGGAGCTGTTTTTT
.,TRBV24-1,.,TRBJ2-2,15,CATSDVSGATGELFF,TGTGCCACCAGTGATGTTTCGGGGGCCACCGGGGAGCTGTTTTTT
.,TRBV7-3,.,TRBJ2-6,17,CASRKVRGVGGANVLTF,TGTGCCAGCAGAAAAGTGCGAGGTGTTGGAGGGGCCAACGTCCTGACTTTC
.,TRBV20-1,.,TRBJ1-2,13,CSARYLGQNGYTF,TGCAGTGCTAGATACCTTGGACAGAATGGCTACACCTTC
.,TRBV20-1,.,TRBJ2-3,13,CSAGRGSTDTQYF,TGCAGTGCTGGTCGCGGTAGCACAGATACGCAGTATTTT
.,TRBV19,.,TRBJ1-5,12,CASSMDRSPQHF,TGTGCCAGTAGTATGGACAGATCGCCCCAGCATTTT
many,TRBV28,TRBD1,TRBJ2-7,16,CASSPPWTGITYEQYF,TGTGCCAGCAGTCCTCCCTGGACAGGAATAACCTACGAGCAGTACTTC
many,TRBV11-2,TRBD1,TRBJ1-2,16,CASSLAGQGQLYGYTF,TGTGCCAGCAGCTTAGCGGGACAGGGGCAGCTCTATGGCTACACCTTC
.,TRBV20-1,TRBD1,TRBJ1-4,14,CSAGTGTGVKGLFF,TGCAGTGCTGGTACCGGGACAGGGGTTAAGGGACTGTTTTTT
many,TRBV2,TRBD2,TRBJ2-7,17,CASIGGLAGGSAYEQYF,TGTGCCAGCATTGGAGGACTAGCGGGAGGGTCGGCCTACGAGCAGTACTTC
many,TRBV2,.,TRBJ1-1,8,CASSEAFF,TGTGCCAGCAGTGAAGCTTTCTTT
few,TRBV28,TRBD1,TRBJ1-5,14,CASNPGQGGKAQHF,TGTGCCAGCAACCCGGGACAGGGGGGTAAAGCCCAGCATTTT
.,TRBV29-1,.,TRBJ1-6,17,CSVEATGTKSYNSPLHF,TGCAGCGTTGAAGCAACCGGGACTAAGAGCTATAATTCACCCCTCCACTTT